The 21 T cell receptor beta chains below all came from one sample that was sequenced in a study of human T cells and chemical hapten exposure. Time point: patch test 1, 2 weeks after DPC sensitization. Noted treatment: therapeutic diphenylcyclopropenone sensitization with weekly scalp DPC. TCRdb reprocessed the RACE reads with MiXCR, giving one entry per CDR3 protein. The sample contains 340,000 or so distinct CDR3 sequences, around 7% of which appear only once. The sample was whole blood, taken in connection with sensitization to the hapten diphenylcyclopropenone (DPC). The receptors originated from a woman aged 18-30 years with alopecia areata. Some clones in this sample may be carry-over from other donors' samples.

This clonotype was recorded a few times. The rearrangement links TRBV6-5 to TRBJ2-2, with a tentative D call TRBD1 (6 bases). Trimming took 6 bases from V and 6 from J, leaving 11 bases between them. Germline CDR1 and CDR2: MNHEY and SVGAGI. The CDR3 has 13 amino acids. This CDR3 is CASRAGESGELFF. The CDR3 region has the DNA TGTGCCAGCAGGGCAGGGGAGTCCGGGGAGCTGTTTTTT.

The chain recombines TRBV7-9 with TRBJ1-1, with 8 bases identical to TRBD1. Germline loops: CDR1 SEHNR, CDR2 FQNEAQ (reference sequence). The CDR3 is made up of 16 amino acids. The V and J ends lost 3 bases and 1 base, in that order; junction bases with no gene match: 7. Here the CDR3 DNA reads TGTGCCAGCAGCTTCCCCCCGGACAGGGCGAACACTGAAGCTTTCTTT. This gives the protein CASSFPPDRANTEAFF.

This clonotype was counted at least ten times. V is TRBV9 and J is TRBJ2-1; D ambiguous. This CDR3 comprises 14 residues. Per germline, CDR1 SGDLS and CDR2 YYNGEE. V lost 0 bases and J 4 bases, leaving 8 bases between the germline ends. Here the CDR3 DNA reads TGTGCCAGCAGCGTAGGGACGCCTTACAATGAGCAGTTCTTC. Its protein product is CASSVGTPYNEQFF.

V and J are TRBV3-1 and TRBJ1-2, with TRBD1 matching 7 bases. J gave up 8 bases and V 5 bases, and 11 bases lay outside the gene matches. The germline V gene has CDR1 LGHDT and CDR2 YNNKEL (reference sequence). The CDR3 spans 14 residues. In nucleotides, the CDR3 is TGTGCCAGCAGCTCGCAAGACAGGGCCGGCGGCTACACCTTC. This gives the protein CASSSQDRAGGYTF.

The sample holds a few counts of this clonotype. The chain recombines TRBV12-3 or TRBV12-4 with TRBJ1-1; D not resolved. There are 15 residues in the CDR3. Trimming removed 5 bases at V and 6 bases at J, with 19 bases between. The CDR3 sequence: CASSLLTALVAEAFF. CDR3 nucleotides: TGTGCCAGCAGTCTGTTAACCGCCTTGGTCGCTGAAGCTTTCTTT.

This clonotype was observed a few times. The chain employs TRBV29-1 and TRBJ1-1; D uncertain. Germline V gene sequence: CDR1 SQVTM, CDR2 ANQGSEA. V lost 3 bases and J 2 bases, leaving 10 bases between the germline ends. The CDR3 is 13 residues long. The CDR3 coding sequence is TGCAGCGTTGAGGTGTCAGTTAACACTGAAGCTTTCTTT. This encodes CSVEVSVNTEAFF.

The table lists this clonotype with many counts. The V and J genes are TRBV6-6 and TRBJ1-1; no reliable D call. V was trimmed by 0 bases and J by 6 bases, leaving 11 bases between them. Per the germline V gene, CDR1 is MNHNY and CDR2 is SVGAGI (reference sequence). The CDR3 runs 14 residues. The CDR3 here is CASSYSFGQSEAFF. CDR3 nucleotide sequence: TGTGCCAGCAGTTACTCCTTTGGGCAGTCTGAAGCTTTCTTT.

In its sample, this clonotype was seen a few times. The chain is built from TRBV10-3 and TRBJ1-1; 7 nucleotides agree with TRBD1. The CDR3 sequence is 16 residues long. Germline values: CDR1 ENHRY, CDR2 SYGVKD. Trimming removed 10 bases from V and 1 base from J; junction bases left unmatched: 15. The CDR3 region has the DNA TGTGCCAGCAGCAAAACAGGGTCAGGGGGGAACACTGAAGCTTTCTTT. Translating it yields CASSKTGSGGNTEAFF.

This clonotype has ten or more counts. The chain uses TRBV29-1 and TRBJ1-1, with D uncertain. CDR3 length: 12 residues. From germline, CDR1 is SQVTM and CDR2 ANQGSEA. Trimming removed 5 bases from V and 4 bases from J, with 11 bases in between. The CDR3, as DNA: TGCAGCGTTTTGGACTGGGGCACTGAAGCTTTCTTT. This translates into CSVLDWGTEAFF.

The chain carries TRBV6-5 and TRBJ2-3; 9 bases agree with TRBD1. J gave up 2 bases and V 7 bases, and 10 bases lay outside the gene matches. CDR1 is MNHEY and CDR2 is SVGAGI in the germline V gene. This CDR3 comprises 16 residues. CDR3 region: CASTELGQGPTDTQYF. The CDR3 DNA reads as TGTGCCAGCACCGAGTTGGGACAGGGCCCCACAGATACGCAGTATTTT.

This clonotype was counted only a few times. The chain joins TRBV29-1 to TRBJ2-7; tentatively, D is TRBD1 (5 bases). This CDR3 spans 13 amino acids. Germline V gene lookup returns CDR1 SQVTM and CDR2 ANQGSEA. The germline V and J ends were trimmed by 7 bases and 6 bases, with 19 bases remaining between them. The chain's CDR3 is CSAVHGASGEQYF. The CDR3 DNA follows: TGCAGCGCAGTCCATGGGGCCTCGGGCGAGCAGTACTTC.

V is TRBV4-2 and J is TRBJ1-6; D gene ambiguous. Germline lookup yields CDR1 LGHNA and CDR2 YNFKEQ. The CDR3 sequence is 16 residues long. V lost 0 bases, J lost 7 bases, and 13 bases lay in between. CDR3 protein: CASSQELRPSNSPLHF. In DNA form, the CDR3 reads TGTGCCAGCAGCCAAGAGCTAAGACCCTCGAATTCACCCCTCCACTTT.

This clonotype occurred a few times. The chain uses TRBV3-1 and TRBJ2-2; 7 bases are a match to TRBD1. The CDR3 spans 17 residues. The V segment lost 2 bases and the J segment 2 bases; nucleotides outside the gene matches: 8. Germline V lookup: CDR1 LGHDT, CDR2 YNNKEL (reference sequence). CDR3 region: CASSQYSDRVNTGELFF. CDR3 coding DNA: TGTGCCAGCAGCCAATATTCCGACAGGGTAAACACCGGGGAGCTGTTTTTT.

The table lists this clonotype with a few counts. The chain has TRBV6-5 and TRBJ2-7, with 7 nucleotides matching TRBD1. The CDR3 sequence is 14 residues long. Germline loops: CDR1 MNHEY, CDR2 SVGAGI. The trim removed 4 bases at V and 2 bases at J, leaving 5 bases unmatched. The CDR3 coding sequence is TGTGCCAGCAGTTGGTCGACAGGGACCTACGAGCAGTACTTC. This sequence encodes CASSWSTGTYEQYF.

This clonotype was observed a handful of times. This chain uses TRBV6-2 or TRBV6-3 with TRBJ2-3; 7 bases match TRBD2. CDR1 and CDR2 from the germline V gene are MNHEY and SVGEGT. The junction had 13 bases not matched to a gene; V was cut back by 1 base and J by 6 bases. The length of the CDR3 is 17 residues. Written as DNA, the CDR3 is TGTGCCAGCAGTTACTATCCTAGCGGCCAAACCCCGGATACGCAGTATTTT. It encodes CASSYYPSGQTPDTQYF.

This clonotype came up many times. The J gene is TRBJ2-6, the V gene TRBV7-9; D remains unclear. This CDR3 spans 14 amino acids. Germline CDR1 is SEHNR and CDR2 is FQNEAQ (reference sequence). Trimming took 2 bases from V and 0 from J, leaving 2 bases between them. In DNA form, the CDR3 reads TGTGCCAGCAGCTTAAGCTCTGGGGCCAACGTCCTGACTTTC. This gives the protein CASSLSSGANVLTF.

There are a few counts of this clonotype. The J gene is TRBJ1-6, the V gene TRBV6-5; D gene ambiguous. Germline V gene lookup returns CDR1 MNHEY and CDR2 SVGAGI. V gave up 5 bases and J gave up 6 bases, with 17 bases separating them. CDR3 length: 16 residues. In DNA, the CDR3 is TGTGCCAGCAGTAAGACCGGGCGGGGAGGTAATTCACCCCTCCACTTT. This sequence encodes CASSKTGRGGNSPLHF.

This clonotype appeared once. The rearrangement joins TRBV10-3 to TRBJ1-1; the D is unclear. Trimming removed 2 bases from V and 1 base from J, with 5 bases in between. The CDR3 extends over 13 amino acids. CDR1 is ENHRY, CDR2 SYGVKD, per germline. For the CDR3, the DNA is TGTGCCATCAGTGAGCCACCGAACACTGAAGCTTTCTTT. Translated: CAISEPPNTEAFF.

The rearrangement uses TRBV12-3 or TRBV12-4 and TRBJ1-2; no clear D gene. Between the trimmed V and J ends, which lost 4 bases and 4 bases, there was a span of 10 bases. The CDR3 loop spans 13 amino acids. Here the CDR3 reads CASSSTVSYGYTF. The CDR3 nucleotides read TGTGCCAGCAGTTCAACAGTCAGCTATGGCTACACCTTC.

J is TRBJ1-5 and V is TRBV6-6, with a weak D call TRBD1 (6 bases). CDR1 MNHNY and CDR2 SVGAGI come from the germline V gene (reference sequence). The length of the CDR3 is 14 residues. V was trimmed by 2 bases and J by 6 bases, leaving 11 bases between them. In nucleotides, the CDR3 is TGTGCCAGCAGTTACGGCGGGGGCACTCAGCCCCAGCATTTT. Translation: CASSYGGGTQPQHF.

This clonotype was counted ten times or more. This rearrangement joins TRBV7-2 to TRBJ2-1; D is undetermined. Germline CDR1 and CDR2: SGHTA and FQGNSA. This CDR3 has 14 residues. With 1 base removed from V and 3 bases from J, the gap between germline ends came to 7 bases. CDR3: CASSLDPSYNEQFF. Here the CDR3 DNA reads TGTGCCAGCAGCTTAGATCCTAGCTACAATGAGCAGTTCTTC.